These 31 T cell receptor beta chains were all obtained from the same sample, sequenced in a study of T cells expressing NK-cell markers. Following a re-call of the 5' RACE reads, TCRdb has one entry per CDR3 protein and lacks DNA. The table counts 150,000 to 180,000 distinct CDR3 sequences; less than 40% lies in the top ten. Material: blood T cells: a sorted CD56 or NKG2C T cell subset, CD4+ or CD8+ T cells, or bulk PBMC T cells (not recorded which). These receptors came from a woman between 45 and 65 years old in good health.

The rearrangement joins TRBV6-1 to TRBJ1-5; with no DNA, the TCRdb D assignment of TRBD1 cannot be verified. From germline, CDR1 is MNHNS and CDR2 SASEGT. The CDR3 runs to 16 residues. The CDR3: CASSEFPDRVDQPQHF.

This sequence joins TRBV10-1 and TRBJ2-3. The CDR3 totals 13 residues. Germline loops: CDR1 WNHNN, CDR2 SYGVQD (reference sequence). The CDR3: CASSELIGDTQYF.

The CDR3 spells CASSLRQAYTF. V usage is TRBV9 and J usage is TRBJ1-2. CDR1 is SGDLS, CDR2 YYNGEE, per germline. CDR3 length: 11 amino acids.

The chain couples TRBV3-1 to TRBJ2-6; checking the TCRdb D call of TRBD2 is not possible without DNA. The germline V gene encodes CDR1 LGHDT and CDR2 YNNKEL (reference sequence). The CDR3 consists of 16 residues. The CDR3 protein is CASSRAGLSGANVLTF.

The V and J genes are TRBV11-2 and TRBJ1-3. This CDR3 has 15 amino acids. Germline loops: CDR1 SGHAT, CDR2 FQNNGV. The chain's CDR3 is CASTSYRESGNTIYF.

This sequence joins TRBV29-1 and TRBJ2-1; the D gene TCRdb calls, TRBD2, cannot be checked with no DNA. The CDR3 totals 13 residues. CDR1 is SQVTM, CDR2 ANQGSEA, per germline. CDR3 loop: CSVAGGQYNEQFF.

This chain links TRBV19 with TRBJ2-1; as DNA is missing, the TRBD2 call by TCRdb cannot be tested. The CDR3 consists of 12 residues. Germline CDR1 reads LNHDA; CDR2 reads SQIVND (reference sequence). CDR3 protein: CATRLDANEQFF. Supplemented by reference TRBV19 and TRBJ2-1, the full variable domain reads DGGITQSPKYLFRKEGQNVTLSCEQNLNHDAMYWYRQDPGQGLRLIYYSQIVNDFQKGDIAEGYSVSREKKESFPLTVTSAQKNPTAFYLCATRLDANEQFFGPGTRLTVL.

The chain has TRBV11-3 and TRBJ2-1; TCRdb picks TRBD2, but there is no DNA to check that call. CDR3 length equals 17 residues. Germline lookup yields CDR1 SGHNT and CDR2 YENEEA. The CDR3: CASSLPPAGVGFDEQFF.

This chain links TRBV29-1 with TRBJ2-7. This CDR3 contains 16 residues. Germline CDR1 reads SQVTM; CDR2 reads ANQGSEA. The CDR3: CSVEDGVGLYTYEQYF.

The rearrangement links TRBV4-1 to TRBJ1-1; TCRdb indicates TRBD1, and absent DNA this call remains unverified. The CDR3 is made up of 17 amino acids. From germline, CDR1 is MGHRA and CDR2 YSYEKL. CDR3 protein: CASSQALRGQGDTEAFF.

The chain recombines TRBV4-1 with TRBJ1-1; TCRdb's assignment of TRBD1 cannot be checked, as there is no DNA. Germline CDR1 is MGHRA and CDR2 is YSYEKL. The CDR3 is made up of 13 amino acids. This CDR3 is CASSQVGHTEAFF.

V usage is TRBV10-3 and J usage is TRBJ1-3; TCRdb's assignment of TRBD1 cannot be checked, as there is no DNA. This CDR3 is 14 amino acids long. Germline V gene sequence: CDR1 ENHRY, CDR2 SYGVKD. The CDR3 is CAIRDRDSGNTIYF.

The rearrangement links TRBV3-1 to TRBJ2-7; absent DNA, TCRdb's TRBD1 call cannot be checked. CDR1 is LGHDT, CDR2 YNNKEL, per germline (reference sequence). The CDR3 length is 17 residues. CDR3 protein: CASSPEDYPNPSGEQYF.

The chain carries TRBV24-1 and TRBJ2-7; the D gene TCRdb calls, TRBD1, cannot be checked with no DNA. The germline V gene has CDR1 KGHDR and CDR2 SFDVKD. The CDR3 is 13 residues long. This CDR3 reads CATSDVDSYEQYF.

The chain carries TRBV27 and TRBJ2-1; as DNA is missing, the TRBD2 call by TCRdb cannot be tested. The CDR3 consists of 16 residues. From germline, CDR1 is MNHEY and CDR2 SMNVEV (reference sequence). CDR3 loop: CASSPDGTTSYNEQFF.

The chain combines TRBV7-2 with TRBJ2-1. The length of the CDR3 is 14 residues. Germline V gene data show CDR1 as SGHTA and CDR2 as FQGNSA. Here the CDR3 reads CASSVGGFYNEQFF.

This sequence joins TRBV7-9 and TRBJ1-1. Germline-derived CDR1 and CDR2 are SEHNR and FQNEAQ (reference sequence). This CDR3 region has 13 residues. CDR3 protein: CASSLGGVAEAFF.

The chain carries TRBV29-1 and TRBJ2-1; without DNA, the TCRdb call of TRBD1 cannot be checked. The CDR3 is 11 amino acids. CDR1 is SQVTM, CDR2 ANQGSEA, per germline. CDR3 amino acids: CSVPGGHEQFF.

V and J are TRBV25-1 and TRBJ2-7; TCRdb calls TRBD1, which cannot be checked without DNA. From germline, CDR1 is MGHDK and CDR2 SYGVNS. The CDR3 is made up of 13 amino acids. The CDR3 region is CASSGTGPYEQYF.

The rearrangement uses TRBV12-3 or TRBV12-4 and TRBJ1-2; TCRdb's D call of TRBD1 is untestable without DNA. This CDR3 is built from 13 residues. CDR3 sequence: CASSPDRVYGYTF.

The rearrangement joins TRBV6-6 to TRBJ2-7. The CDR3 is 13 amino acids. Germline loops: CDR1 MNHNY, CDR2 SVGAGI (reference sequence). The CDR3: CASSYSAVGEQYF.

The CDR3 spells CASSAGLAETYEQYF. The V gene is TRBV13, the J gene TRBJ2-7; TCRdb indicates TRBD2, and absent DNA this call remains unverified. Germline assignment: CDR1 PRHDT and CDR2 FYEKMQ (reference sequence). There are 15 residues in the CDR3.

The chain joins TRBV5-1 to TRBJ2-3; TCRdb's D gene call, TRBD2, goes unchecked for lack of DNA. This CDR3 spans 17 amino acids. Germline CDR1 SGHRS, CDR2 YFSETQ. This chain's CDR3 is CASSWAGGAGVTDTQYF.

The chain has TRBV10-3 and TRBJ2-7; TCRdb lists TRBD1, though no DNA is available to test this call. This CDR3 is built from 14 residues. The V gene's germline CDR1 is ENHRY and CDR2 SYGVKD. The chain's CDR3 is CAITRGRDSYEQYF.

The J gene is TRBJ2-2, the V gene TRBV27. The CDR3 totals 16 residues. The germline V gene has CDR1 MNHEY and CDR2 SMNVEV (reference sequence). CDR3 region: CASSLIRGQNTGELFF.

The chain combines TRBV12-3 or TRBV12-4 with TRBJ2-3; checking the TCRdb D call of TRBD1 is not possible without DNA. CDR3 length: 14 residues. CDR3 residues: CASSPGAYTDTQYF.

The V gene is TRBV27, the J gene TRBJ2-1. The CDR3 is 16 amino acids. CDR1 and CDR2 (germline): MNHEY, SMNVEV (reference sequence). The CDR3 loop reads CASSAEAPTLYNEQFF.

CDR3 amino acids: CASLPEGNEQFF. V usage is TRBV2 and J usage is TRBJ2-1; the TCRdb call, TRBD1, lacks DNA for checking. The CDR3 spans 12 residues. CDR1 is SNHLY, CDR2 FYNNEI, per germline. The entire variable domain, with the rest obtained from reference TRBV2 and TRBJ2-1, is as follows: EPEVTQTPSHQVTQMGQEVILRCVPISNHLYFYWYRQILGQKVEFLVSFYNNEISEKSEIFDDQFSVERPDGSNFTLKIRSTKLEDSAMYFCASLPEGNEQFFGPGTRLTVL.

The V and J genes are TRBV4-1 and TRBJ2-1; the TCRdb call, TRBD2, lacks DNA for checking. The CDR3 is 17 amino acids. CDR1 and CDR2 (germline): MGHRA, YSYEKL. CDR3 protein: CASSQDPSSGPPKEQFF.

The chain employs TRBV4-1 and TRBJ2-7; TCRdb gives TRBD2 as the D gene, but with no DNA this cannot be confirmed. The germline gives CDR1 MGHRA, CDR2 YSYEKL. The CDR3 consists of 15 residues. The CDR3 is CASRSGGTSTYEQYF.

The chain carries TRBV14 and TRBJ2-2; the D gene TCRdb calls, TRBD1, cannot be checked with no DNA. This CDR3 is 15 amino acids long. Per germline, CDR1 SGHDN and CDR2 FVKESK. This CDR3 is CASSRDRGYTGELFF.